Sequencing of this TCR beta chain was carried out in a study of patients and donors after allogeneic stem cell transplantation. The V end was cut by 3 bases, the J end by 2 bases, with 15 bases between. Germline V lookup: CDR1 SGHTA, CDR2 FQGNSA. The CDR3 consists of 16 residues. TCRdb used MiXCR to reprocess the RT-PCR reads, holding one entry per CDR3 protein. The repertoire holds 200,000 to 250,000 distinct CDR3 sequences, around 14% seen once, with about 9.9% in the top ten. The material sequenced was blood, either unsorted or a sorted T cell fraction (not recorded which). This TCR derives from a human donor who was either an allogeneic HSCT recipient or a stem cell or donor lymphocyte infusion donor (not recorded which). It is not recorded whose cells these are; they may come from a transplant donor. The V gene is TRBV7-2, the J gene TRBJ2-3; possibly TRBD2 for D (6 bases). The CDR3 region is CASSFIIAETTDTQYF. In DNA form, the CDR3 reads TGTGCCAGCAGCTTCATTATAGCGGAGACCACAGATACGCAGTATTTT. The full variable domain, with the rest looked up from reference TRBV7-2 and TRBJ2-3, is GAGVSQSPSNKVTEKGKDVELRCDPISGHTALYWYRQSLGQGLEFLIYFQGNSAPDKSGLPSDRFSAERTGGSVSTLTIQRTQQEDSAVYLCASSFIIAETTDTQYFGPGTRLTVL.